This entry describes one T cell receptor (beta chain). Antigen specificity is unknown. A junction end diverges from the germline sequence, so it may reflect a read error. Primers for the PCR totalled 60 Vbeta and 13 Jbeta. TCRdb's copy holds only in-frame clones and misses some; the assay was immunoSEQ multiplex PCR. The table shows just over 60,000 clones, with approximately 87% occurring only once. The data are from a study of cytomegalovirus exposure and HLA in healthy donors. The CDR3 loop spans 13 amino acids. The V gene's germline CDR1 is SSHAT and CDR2 FNYEAQ (reference sequence). Study outcomes and limitations: The authors later found most CMV-associated TCR beta chains appeared HLA-restricted. It was in a later analysis that TCR association rates were seen to vary by HLA locus, highest for DRB1 and lowest for HLA-C.

This rearrangement joins TRBV7-7 to TRBJ2-1; D gene uncertain. Sequenced material: PBMCs. This receptor was taken from a man between 18 and 35 years old in good health and CMV-seronegative. CDR3 DNA: TGTGCTAGCAGCTTAGGAGTAGACAATGAGCAGTTCTTC. It yields the protein CASSLGVDNEQFF.